This T cell receptor (beta chain) was captured in a study of Graves' ophthalmopathy and Graves' hyperthyroidism. The ends were cut back, 5 bases at V and 2 bases at J, with 15 bases in the middle. CDR3 length equals 15 residues. CDR1 and CDR2 from the germline V gene are SEHNR and FQNEAQ (reference sequence). For repertoire sequencing, the TCR beta CDR3 regions were amplified from RNA transcripts. The library came from an HTBI-primed first-round RT-PCR and a second-round multiplex PCR. From the multiplex PCR reads, TCRdb called clonotypes with MiXCR, one entry per CDR3 protein. The data show 600,000 to 700,000 distinct CDR3 sequences, with more than 40% seen just once and 2.5% to 3.5% held by the top ten. Moderate-to-severe activity, CAS ≥3, NOSPECS ≥4 and a duration under 3 months were seen in donors with ophthalmopathy. The sample holds many counts of this clonotype.

The sequence was obtained from an adult man with Graves' ophthalmopathy. Sequencing was performed on peripheral blood. V usage is TRBV7-9 and J usage is TRBJ2-5; weak D call: TRBD1 (6 bases). The CDR3 protein is CASSLYGQSQETQYF. CDR3 DNA: TGTGCCAGCAGCCTTTATGGACAGTCGCAAGAGACCCAGTACTTC.